This T cell receptor beta chain was documented in a study of cytomegalovirus exposure and HLA in healthy donors. Study as a whole: As released early, the data held approximately 80 million unique TCRs from HLA-typed donors. Broader study findings: In vitro testing confirmed a few CMV-associated chains as specific for CMV antigens.

PCR employed 60 Vbeta and 13 Jbeta primers. Libraries were prepared by immunoSEQ multiplex PCR; TCRdb keeps only in-frame clonotypes and omits some of them. The profile shows 100,000 to 150,000 clones, around 73% of them singletons. The CDR3 is 14 residues long. In germline, CDR1 is SQVTM, CDR2 ANQGSEA. The V end was cut by 6 bases, the J end by 4 bases, with 18 bases between. To note about this clone: Its target is not known.

The clonotype comes from a female donor in good health and CMV-seronegative. The sample comprised PBMCs. This chain uses TRBV29-1 with TRBJ1-1, with D maybe TRBD1 (6 bases). The CDR3 is CSVSGGGRITEAFF. The CDR3 region has the DNA TGCAGCGTCTCCGGCGGGGGGCGCATCACTGAAGCTTTCTTT.